Listed below are T cell receptor beta chains from one sample, sequenced in a study of blood T cell repertoires in COVID-19. Clones were sequenced by immunoSEQ multiplex PCR, and TCRdb holds only the in-frame ones, with some missing. The data contain 150,000 to 200,000 clones, about 87% of them singletons. Sequenced input: peripheral blood. These receptors were collected from a man aged 35-49 years with active or convalescent COVID-19. CDR3s include the opening cysteine and the closing phenylalanine or tryptophan. The order of the fields is J gene, D gene, V gene, CDR3 length, clone size, CDR3 protein, CDR3 DNA. A D gene is named only where the DNA matches it firmly. Clone size is shown for a subset of rows, as once, few, many or a class of expanded clone.

TRBJ1-1,NA,TRBV4-1,15,NA,CASSQTGLSFTEAFF,TGCGCCAGCAGCCAGACGGGACTCTCCTTCACTGAAGCTTTCTTT
TRBJ1-5,NA,TRBV11-2,12,NA,CASSLDGGPQHF,TGTGCCAGCAGCTTAGATGGCGGGCCCCAGCATTTT
TRBJ1-5,TRBD1,TRBV6-5,16,NA,CASSYGTASEGQPQHF,TGTGCCAGCAGCTACGGGACAGCCTCTGAGGGTCAGCCCCAGCATTTT
TRBJ1-5,TRBD1,TRBV19,17,NA,CASSLHDRGSGNQPQHF,TGTGCCAGTAGCCTCCATGACAGGGGTTCAGGCAATCAGCCCCAGCATTTT
TRBJ2-5,TRBD1,TRBV7-3,15,NA,CASSPNRGPQETQYF,TGTGCCAGCAGTCCGAACAGGGGACCCCAAGAGACCCAGTACTTC
TRBJ2-7,TRBD2,TRBV7-8,17,NA,CASSPSVRRGGRGEQYF,TGTGCCAGCAGCCCCTCCGTCCGGCGGGGGGGCCGCGGCGAGCAGTACTTC
TRBJ2-7,TRBD1,TRBV6-5,14,NA,CASGRQGASYEQYF,TGTGCCAGCGGTCGGCAGGGGGCTTCCTACGAGCAGTACTTC
TRBJ1-3,NA,TRBV25-1,17,once,CASSDAGAYRTGNTIYF,TGTGCCAGCAGTGACGCGGGGGCTTATCGGACTGGAAACACCATATATTTT
TRBJ2-7,TRBD1,TRBV5-1,14,NA,CASRTDRGPYEQYF,TGCGCCAGCAGGACCGACAGGGGGCCCTACGAGCAGTACTTC
TRBJ2-3,TRBD2,TRBV7-9,17,NA,CASSASKRGIWLDTQYF,TGTGCCAGCAGCGCGAGCAAGCGGGGGATCTGGTTAGATACGCAGTATTTT
TRBJ2-6,NA,TRBV6-6,16,NA,CASASTAPSGANVLTF,TGTGCCAGCGCTTCGACAGCACCGTCTGGGGCCAACGTCCTGACTTTC
TRBJ1-1,TRBD1,TRBV7-2,14,NA,CASSPLRTGTEAFF,TGTGCCAGCAGCCCCCTCCGGACAGGCACTGAAGCTTTCTTT
TRBJ1-2,NA,TRBV9,15,NA,CASSLGGEIHYGYTF,TGTGCCAGCAGCTTAGGGGGGGAGATACACTATGGCTACACCTTC
TRBJ1-2,TRBD1,TRBV6-5,15,NA,CASSPRRTGNYGYTF,TGTGCCAGCAGCCCCAGGCGGACAGGGAACTATGGCTACACCTTC
TRBJ1-6,NA,TRBV30,16,NA,CAWSVRHLTYNSPLHF,TGTGCCTGGAGTGTGAGGCACCTAACCTATAATTCACCCCTCCACTTT
TRBJ1-2,NA,TRBV7-8,17,NA,CASSLEGLGGGNYGYTF,TGTGCCAGCAGCTTAGAAGGCTTGGGTGGAGGGAACTATGGCTACACCTTC
TRBJ1-4,NA,TRBV18,17,NA,CASSPIRVGVTNEKLFF,TGTGCCAGCTCACCAATCAGGGTTGGAGTAACTAATGAAAAACTGTTTTTT
TRBJ2-7,NA,TRBV6-5,15,NA,CASTSEQGRNYEQYF,TGTGCCAGCACCTCGGAACAGGGCAGAAACTACGAGCAGTACTTC
TRBJ1-1,NA,TRBV19,19,NA,CASSISGWVSFNMNTEAFF,TGTGCCAGTAGTATATCAGGGTGGGTCTCCTTTAACATGAACACTGAAGCTTTCTTT
TRBJ2-2,NA,TRBV3-1/TRBV3-2,13,NA,CASSQVLGRGMFF,TGTGCCAGCAGCCAAGTACTGGGAAGGGGGATGTTTTTT
TRBJ1-6,NA,TRBV27,17,few,CASSSYRTGTGTSPLHF,TGTGCCAGCAGTTCCTATCGAACCGGGACTGGGACTTCACCCCTCCACTTT
TRBJ2-7,NA,TRBV19,14,NA,CASSVTIDPYEQYF,TGTGCCAGTAGTGTGACAATTGATCCCTACGAGCAGTACTTC
TRBJ1-1,NA,TRBV30,13,many,CAWSNRRDTEAFF,TGTGCCTGGAGTAACCGCCGGGACACTGAAGCTTTCTTT
TRBJ1-1,NA,TRBV28,16,NA,CASSFSQGFMNTEAFF,TGTGCCAGCAGTTTCTCCCAGGGCTTCATGAACACTGAAGCTTTCTTT
TRBJ2-6,NA,TRBV4-3,16,NA,CASSQAVSGGANVLTF,TGCGCCAGCAGCCAAGCAGTCTCGGGAGGGGCCAACGTCCTGACTTTC
TRBJ1-5,NA,TRBV19,17,NA,CASSIGMTELHNQPQHF,TGTGCCAGTAGTATAGGCATGACAGAGCTACACAATCAGCCCCAGCATTTT
TRBJ1-2,TRBD1,TRBV5-4,17,NA,CASSSGGPDRDTYGYTF,TGTGCCAGCAGCTCGGGGGGTCCGGACAGGGACACCTATGGCTACACCTTC
TRBJ2-7,NA,TRBV5-1,15,NA,CASSLASEGSYEQYF,TGCGCCAGCAGCTTGGCTTCCGAGGGTTCCTACGAGCAGTACTTC
TRBJ2-7,NA,TRBV4-3,15,once,CASSQGSGAFYEQYF,TGCGCCAGCAGCCAAGGATCAGGGGCTTTCTACGAGCAGTACTTC
TRBJ1-3,NA,TRBV11-2,17,NA,CASSLGMRGAPGNTIYF,TGTGCCAGCAGCTTAGGGATGCGGGGGGCGCCTGGAAACACCATATATTTT
TRBJ1-1,TRBD1,TRBV28,15,NA,CASSLQGGMNTEAFF,TGTGCCAGCAGTTTACAAGGGGGCATGAACACTGAAGCTTTCTTT
TRBJ1-5,NA,TRBV5-6,15,NA,CASSRTPRGNQPQHF,TGTGCCAGCAGCCGGACCCCCCGGGGAAATCAGCCCCAGCATTTT
TRBJ1-1,NA,TRBV3-1/TRBV3-2,16,NA,CASSQDLGGAFTEAFF,TGTGCCAGCAGCCAAGATTTGGGTGGGGCATTCACTGAAGCTTTCTTT
TRBJ1-1,NA,TRBV5-5,13,NA,CARSWGGVTEAFF,TGTGCCCGCAGCTGGGGGGGGGTCACTGAAGCTTTCTTT
TRBJ2-3,TRBD1,TRBV12-5,15,NA,CASGLGQGATDTQYF,TGTGCTAGTGGTTTGGGACAGGGGGCGACAGATACGCAGTATTTT
TRBJ2-1,TRBD1,TRBV7-2,14,NA,CASSLGNRDRGRFF,TGTGCCAGCAGCTTAGGTAACCGGGACAGGGGACGGTTCTTC
TRBJ1-6,TRBD1,TRBV11-2,14,NA,CASSGGQSNSPLHF,TGTGCCAGCAGTGGGGGACAGAGTAATTCACCCCTCCACTTT
TRBJ1-1,TRBD1,TRBV5-1,14,NA,CASSTQGSNTEAFF,TGCGCCAGCAGCACACAGGGGTCGAACACTGAAGCTTTCTTT
TRBJ2-1,TRBD1,TRBV27,13,NA,CASSLGQGYEQFF,TGTGCCAGCAGTCTGGGACAGGGCTATGAGCAGTTCTTC
TRBJ1-2,NA,TRBV29-1,14,NA,CSVDTLAANYGYTF,TGCAGCGTTGATACCCTGGCAGCTAACTATGGCTACACCTTC
TRBJ2-7,TRBD1,TRBV28,15,NA,CASKGFGTGDYEQYF,TGTGCCAGCAAGGGCTTCGGGACAGGGGACTACGAGCAGTACTTC
TRBJ1-2,TRBD1,TRBV10-2,15,NA,CASWDRVPANYGYTF,TGCGCCAGCTGGGACAGGGTCCCGGCTAACTATGGCTACACCTTC
TRBJ1-5,NA,TRBV6-5,13,NA,CASSTGIGQPQHF,TGTGCCAGCAGTACAGGGATAGGCCAGCCCCAGCATTTT
TRBJ1-2,TRBD1,TRBV5-1,14,NA,CASSLATGAAGYTF,TGCGCCAGCAGCTTGGCGACAGGGGCGGCCGGCTACACCTTC
TRBJ1-5,TRBD1,TRBV28,16,many,CASSQHRDRVNQPQHF,TGTGCCAGCAGTCAACACCGGGACAGAGTCAATCAGCCCCAGCATTTT
TRBJ1-2,NA,TRBV3-1/TRBV3-2,17,NA,CASSSDIRGQRGEGYTF,TGTGCCAGCAGCTCCGACATACGGGGACAACGAGGCGAGGGCTACACCTTC
TRBJ1-2,NA,TRBV2,13,few,CASSDRQGNGYTF,TGTGCCAGCAGTGACCGGCAGGGGAATGGCTACACCTTC
TRBJ1-6,NA,TRBV9,14,NA,CASSVAESNSPLHF,TGTGCCAGCAGCGTAGCGGAGAGTAATTCACCCCTCCACTTT